A single sample gave rise to the 5 T cell receptor beta chains below, sequenced in a study of shared clonotypes between healthy human individuals. Terminally differentiated effector memory CD45RA+ cells were excluded by CCR7 positive selection of CD45RO-negative cells. Using immunoSEQ multiplex PCR, the repertoire was profiled, and TCRdb retains in-frame clones only, with some absent. Of some 800,000 clones in the sample, 80% to 95% were seen once. The sequencing sample was made of naive CD8+ T cells sorted from blood. Receptors were obtained from a man aged 30-40 years in good health.

V usage is TRBV7-2 and J usage is TRBJ2-3; 11 bases agree with TRBD2. J lost 4 bases, V lost 4 bases, and 10 bases had no gene match. Per the germline V gene, CDR1 is SGHTA and CDR2 is FQGNSA. CDR3 length equals 17 residues. CDR3 in amino acids: CASSSRLAGRGADTQYF. In DNA form, the CDR3 reads TGTGCCAGCAGCTCGCGACTAGCGGGAAGGGGGGCAGATACGCAGTATTTT.

The rearrangement uses TRBV9 and TRBJ2-1; TRBD2 agrees at 9 bases. Unmatched junction bases numbered 13, after V lost 7 bases and J lost 8 bases. The CDR3 sequence is 15 residues long. Germline CDR1 SGDLS, CDR2 YYNGEE. The CDR3: CASSGSSGRFDEQFF. The CDR3 nucleotides read TGTGCCAGCTCGGGGAGCAGCGGGAGGTTCGATGAGCAGTTCTTC.

In this sample, this clone turned up once. The DNA of the CDR3 is TGTGCCAGCAGTTACAGCTCGAACACTGAAGCTTTCTTT. Residues: CASSYSSNTEAFF. This chain uses TRBV27 with TRBJ1-1; D ambiguous. Germline V gene lookup returns CDR1 MNHEY and CDR2 SMNVEV (reference sequence). V lost 4 bases and J 1 base, leaving 7 bases between the germline ends. The CDR3 has 13 residues.

Note on this clone: The same CDR3 is also encoded by other DNA sequences in this sample. The chain employs TRBV5-5 and TRBJ2-1; D gene uncertain. CDR1 and CDR2 (germline): SGHKS, YYEKEE (reference sequence). The CDR3 totals 13 residues. V dropped 0 bases and J dropped 1 base, with 2 bases sitting between them. The CDR3 is CASSLGSYNEQFF. The CDR3 region has the DNA TGTGCCAGCAGCTTGGGGTCCTACAATGAGCAGTTCTTC. Supplemented by reference TRBV5-5 and TRBJ2-1, the full variable domain reads DAGVTQSPTHLIKTRGQQVTLRCSPISGHKSVSWYQQVLGQGPQFIFQYYEKEERGRGNFPDRFSARQFPNYSSELNVNALLLGDSALYLCASSLGSYNEQFFGPGTRLTVL.

The gene calls are TRBV27 and TRBJ2-3, with 11 bases aligning to TRBD1. The germline gives CDR1 MNHEY, CDR2 SMNVEV (reference sequence). The CDR3 has 11 amino acids. The CDR3 here is CGTGGANTQYF. In DNA form, the CDR3 reads TGTGGGACAGGGGGCGCGAATACGCAGTATTTT.